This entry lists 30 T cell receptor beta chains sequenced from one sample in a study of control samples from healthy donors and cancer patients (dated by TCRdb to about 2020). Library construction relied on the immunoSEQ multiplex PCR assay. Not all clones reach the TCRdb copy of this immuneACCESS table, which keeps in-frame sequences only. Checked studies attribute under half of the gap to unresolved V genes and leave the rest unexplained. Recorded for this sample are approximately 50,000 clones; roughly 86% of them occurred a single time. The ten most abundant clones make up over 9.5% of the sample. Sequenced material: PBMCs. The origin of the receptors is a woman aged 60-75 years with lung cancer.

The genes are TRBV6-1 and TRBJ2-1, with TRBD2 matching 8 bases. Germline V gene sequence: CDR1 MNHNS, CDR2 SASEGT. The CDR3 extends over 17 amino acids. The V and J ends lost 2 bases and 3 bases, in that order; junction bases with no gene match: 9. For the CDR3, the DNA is TGTGCCAGCAGTGAAAGGTATGGGACTAGTGTCTACAATGAGCAGTTCTTC. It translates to CASSERYGTSVYNEQFF.

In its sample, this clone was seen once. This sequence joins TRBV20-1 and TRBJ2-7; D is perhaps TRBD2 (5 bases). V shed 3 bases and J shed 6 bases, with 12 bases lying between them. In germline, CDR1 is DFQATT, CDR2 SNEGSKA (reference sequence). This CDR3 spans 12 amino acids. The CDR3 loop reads CSASTSPREQYF. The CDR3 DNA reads TGCAGTGCTAGTACTAGTCCCCGCGAGCAGTACTTC.

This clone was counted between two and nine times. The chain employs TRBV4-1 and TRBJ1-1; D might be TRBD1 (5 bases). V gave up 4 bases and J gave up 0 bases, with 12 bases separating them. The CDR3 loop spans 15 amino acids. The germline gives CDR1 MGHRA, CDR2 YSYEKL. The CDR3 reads CASSPMGQVNTEAFF. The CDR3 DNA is TGCGCCAGCAGCCCGATGGGGCAGGTGAACACTGAAGCTTTCTTT.

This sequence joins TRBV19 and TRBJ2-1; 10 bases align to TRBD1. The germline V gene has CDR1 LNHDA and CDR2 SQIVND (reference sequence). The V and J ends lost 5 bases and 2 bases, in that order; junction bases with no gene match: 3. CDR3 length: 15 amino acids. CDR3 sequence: CASSRQGAPYNEQFF. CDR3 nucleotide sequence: TGTGCCAGTAGTCGACAGGGGGCGCCCTACAATGAGCAGTTCTTC.

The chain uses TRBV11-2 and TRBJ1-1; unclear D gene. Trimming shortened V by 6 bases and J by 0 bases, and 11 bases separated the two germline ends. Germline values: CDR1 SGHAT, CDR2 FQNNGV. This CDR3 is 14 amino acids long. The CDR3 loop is CASRLMGMNTEAFF. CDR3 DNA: TGTGCCAGCAGGTTAATGGGGATGAACACTGAAGCTTTCTTT.

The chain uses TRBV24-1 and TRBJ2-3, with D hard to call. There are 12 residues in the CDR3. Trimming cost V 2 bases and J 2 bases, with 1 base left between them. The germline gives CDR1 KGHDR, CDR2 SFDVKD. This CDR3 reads CATSDYTDTQYF. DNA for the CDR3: TGTGCCACCAGTGATTACACAGATACGCAGTATTTT.

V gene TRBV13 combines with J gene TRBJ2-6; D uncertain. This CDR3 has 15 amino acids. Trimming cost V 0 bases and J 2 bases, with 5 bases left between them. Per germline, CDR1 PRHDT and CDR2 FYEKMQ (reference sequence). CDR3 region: CASSLGGPGANVLTF. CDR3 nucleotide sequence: TGTGCCAGCAGCTTAGGGGGTCCTGGGGCCAACGTCCTGACTTTC.

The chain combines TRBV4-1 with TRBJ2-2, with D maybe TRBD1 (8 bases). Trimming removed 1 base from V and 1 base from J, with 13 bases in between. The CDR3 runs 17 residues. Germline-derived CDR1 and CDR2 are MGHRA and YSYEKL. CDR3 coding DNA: TGCGCCAGCAGCCAAGCCTACAGGGGGGGGAACACCGGGGAGCTGTTTTTT. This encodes CASSQAYRGGNTGELFF.

CDR3 nucleotide sequence: TGTGCCAGCAGGGTCGATGGGGGGATGTACTTC. Amino acid sequence: CASRVDGGMYF. This chain links TRBV2 with TRBJ2-7; maybe TRBD2 (6 bases). CDR3 length: 11 amino acids. Germline-derived CDR1 and CDR2 are SNHLY and FYNNEI. V shed 6 bases and J shed 12 bases, with 15 bases lying between them.

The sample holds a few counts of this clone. This CDR3 reads CASTSRDGYEQYF. DNA of the CDR3: TGTGCCAGCACCTCCCGGGACGGTTACGAGCAGTACTTC. The rearrangement links TRBV27 to TRBJ2-7; D could derive from TRBD1 or TRBD2 (5 bases each). The CDR3 consists of 13 residues. CDR1 is MNHEY, CDR2 SMNVEV, per germline (reference sequence). Trimming cost V 7 bases and J 4 bases, with 14 bases left between them.

CDR3 sequence reads: CASSPYGTGDYSNQPQHF. The CDR3 bases are TGTGCCAGCTCACCTTACGGGACAGGGGATTATAGCAATCAGCCCCAGCATTTT. This chain joins TRBV18 and TRBJ1-5; 10 bases are shared with TRBD1. The CDR3 has 18 residues. The junction had 8 bases not matched to a gene; V was cut back by 3 bases and J by 0 bases. The germline V gene has CDR1 KGHSH and CDR2 LQKENI. The entire variable domain, with the rest obtained from reference TRBV18 and TRBJ1-5, is as follows: NAGVMQNPRHLVRRRGQEARLRCSPMKGHSHVYWYRQLPEEGLKFMVYLQKENIIDESGMPKERFSAEFPKEGPSILRIQQVVRGDSAAYFCASSPYGTGDYSNQPQHFGDGTRLSIL.

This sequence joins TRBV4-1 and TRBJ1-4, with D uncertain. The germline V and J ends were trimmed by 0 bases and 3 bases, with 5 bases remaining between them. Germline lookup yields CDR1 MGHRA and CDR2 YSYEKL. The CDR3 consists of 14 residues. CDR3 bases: TGCGCCAGCAGCCAAGAACGGCCTAATGAAAAACTGTTTTTT. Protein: CASSQERPNEKLFF.

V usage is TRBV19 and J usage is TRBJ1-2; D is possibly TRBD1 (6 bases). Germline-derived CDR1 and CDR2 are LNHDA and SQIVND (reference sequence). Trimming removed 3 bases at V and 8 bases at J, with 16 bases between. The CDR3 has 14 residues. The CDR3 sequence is CASSIYREERGYTF. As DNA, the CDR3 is TGTGCCAGTAGTATTTACAGGGAGGAGCGAGGCTACACCTTC. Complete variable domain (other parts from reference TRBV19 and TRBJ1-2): DGGITQSPKYLFRKEGQNVTLSCEQNLNHDAMYWYRQDPGQGLRLIYYSQIVNDFQKGDIAEGYSVSREKKESFPLTVTSAQKNPTAFYLCASSIYREERGYTFGSGTRLTVV.

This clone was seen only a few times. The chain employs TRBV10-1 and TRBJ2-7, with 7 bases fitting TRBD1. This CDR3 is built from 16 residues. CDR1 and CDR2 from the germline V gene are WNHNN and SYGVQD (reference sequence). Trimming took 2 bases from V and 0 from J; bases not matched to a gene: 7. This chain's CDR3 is CASSEGQATSSYEQYF. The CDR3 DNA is TGCGCCAGCAGTGAGGGACAGGCCACGTCCTCCTACGAGCAGTACTTC.

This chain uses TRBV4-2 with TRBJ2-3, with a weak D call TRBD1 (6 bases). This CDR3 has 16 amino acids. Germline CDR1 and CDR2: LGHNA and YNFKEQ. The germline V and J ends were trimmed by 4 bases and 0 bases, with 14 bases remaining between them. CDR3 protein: CASSRGRDTSTDTQYF. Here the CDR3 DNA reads TGTGCCAGCAGCCGCGGCCGGGACACCAGCACAGATACGCAGTATTTT.

CDR3 in DNA: TGTGCCACCAGTGACCCCCGGGACTTCTGCTACGAGCAGTACTTC. Its translation is CATSDPRDFCYEQYF. The V gene is TRBV24-1, the J gene TRBJ2-7, with D maybe TRBD2 (6 bases). Trimming cost V 4 bases and J 3 bases, with 15 bases left between them. The CDR3 covers 15 residues. Germline V gene lookup returns CDR1 KGHDR and CDR2 SFDVKD.

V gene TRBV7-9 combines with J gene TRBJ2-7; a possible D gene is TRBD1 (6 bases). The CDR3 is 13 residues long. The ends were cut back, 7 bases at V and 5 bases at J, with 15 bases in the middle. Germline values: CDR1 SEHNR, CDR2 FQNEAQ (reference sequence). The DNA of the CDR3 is TGTGCCAGCAAGCTACAGGGTCTCCACGAGCAGTACTTC. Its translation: CASKLQGLHEQYF.

CDR3 in amino acids: CASSLGQTNYNEQFF. As DNA, the CDR3 is TGTGCCAGCAGCCTTGGACAGACCAACTACAATGAGCAGTTCTTC. The J gene is TRBJ2-1, the V gene TRBV9; D perhaps matches TRBD1 (6 bases). V was trimmed by 4 bases and J by 3 bases, leaving 14 bases between them. Germline assignment: CDR1 SGDLS and CDR2 YYNGEE. This CDR3 is built from 15 residues.

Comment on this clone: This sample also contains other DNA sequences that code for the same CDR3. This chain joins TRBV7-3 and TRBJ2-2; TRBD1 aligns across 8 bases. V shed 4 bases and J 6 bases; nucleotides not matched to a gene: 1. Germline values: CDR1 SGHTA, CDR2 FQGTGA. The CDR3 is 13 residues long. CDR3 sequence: CASSSRGPGELFF. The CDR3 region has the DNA TGTGCCAGCAGCTCCAGGGGGCCCGGGGAGCTGTTTTTT.

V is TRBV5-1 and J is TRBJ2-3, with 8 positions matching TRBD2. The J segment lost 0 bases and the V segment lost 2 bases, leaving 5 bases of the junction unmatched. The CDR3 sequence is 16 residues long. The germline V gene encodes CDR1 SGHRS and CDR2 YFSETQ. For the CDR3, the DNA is TGCGCCAGCAGCTTCAGCGGGAGTGGAAGCACAGATACGCAGTATTTT. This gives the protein CASSFSGSGSTDTQYF.

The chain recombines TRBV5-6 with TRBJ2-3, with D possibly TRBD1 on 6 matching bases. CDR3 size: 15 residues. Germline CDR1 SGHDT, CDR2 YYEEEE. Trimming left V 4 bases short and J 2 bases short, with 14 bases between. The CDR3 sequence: CASSLGTGYTDTQYF. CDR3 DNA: TGTGCCAGCAGCCTAGGAACAGGGTACACAGATACGCAGTATTTT.

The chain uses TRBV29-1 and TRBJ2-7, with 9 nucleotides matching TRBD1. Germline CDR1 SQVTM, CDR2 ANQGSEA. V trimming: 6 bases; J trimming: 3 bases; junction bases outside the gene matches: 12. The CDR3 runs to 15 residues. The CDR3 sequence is CSVWGGTGRLYEQYF. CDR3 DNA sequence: TGCAGCGTGTGGGGCGGGACAGGGAGACTCTACGAGCAGTACTTC.

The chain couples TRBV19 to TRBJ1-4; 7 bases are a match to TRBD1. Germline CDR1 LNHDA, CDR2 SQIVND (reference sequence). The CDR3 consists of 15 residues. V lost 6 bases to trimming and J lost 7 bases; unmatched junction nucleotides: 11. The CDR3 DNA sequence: TGTGCCAGTAGACCCACGGGACAGTTGTTTGAAAAACTGTTTTTT. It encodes CASRPTGQLFEKLFF.

Here the CDR3 reads CASSDGAAQHF. As DNA, the CDR3 is TGTGCCAGCAGTGATGGGGCAGCCCAGCATTTT. The chain links TRBV2 to TRBJ1-5; tentative D call: TRBD1 (5 bases). Trimming removed 3 bases from V and 11 bases from J, with 8 bases in between. The V gene's germline CDR1 is SNHLY and CDR2 FYNNEI. The CDR3 loop spans 11 amino acids.

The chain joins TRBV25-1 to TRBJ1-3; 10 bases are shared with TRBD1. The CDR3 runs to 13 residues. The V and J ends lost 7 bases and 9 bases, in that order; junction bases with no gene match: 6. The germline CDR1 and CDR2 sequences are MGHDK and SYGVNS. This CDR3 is CASNPGQGTTIYF. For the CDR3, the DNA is TGTGCCAGCAATCCGGGACAGGGGACCACCATATATTTT.

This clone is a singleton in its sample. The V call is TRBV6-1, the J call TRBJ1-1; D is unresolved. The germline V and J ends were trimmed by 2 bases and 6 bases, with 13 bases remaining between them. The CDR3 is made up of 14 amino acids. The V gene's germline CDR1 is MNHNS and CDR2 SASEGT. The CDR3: CASSEKHPGAEAFF. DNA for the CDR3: TGTGCCAGCAGTGAAAAACACCCCGGCGCTGAAGCTTTCTTT.

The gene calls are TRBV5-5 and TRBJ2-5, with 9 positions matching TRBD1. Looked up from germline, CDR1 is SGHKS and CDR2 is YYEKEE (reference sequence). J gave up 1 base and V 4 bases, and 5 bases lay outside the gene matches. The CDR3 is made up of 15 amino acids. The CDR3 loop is CASSRTGDFQETQYF. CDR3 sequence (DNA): TGTGCCAGCAGCCGGACAGGGGACTTCCAAGAGACCCAGTACTTC.

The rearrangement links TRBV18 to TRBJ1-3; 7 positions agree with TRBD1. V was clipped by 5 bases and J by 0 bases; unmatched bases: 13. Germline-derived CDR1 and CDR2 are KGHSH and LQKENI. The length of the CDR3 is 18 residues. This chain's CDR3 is CASSAPGQRIFSGNTIYF. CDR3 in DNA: TGTGCCAGCTCAGCGCCGGGACAGCGAATTTTCTCTGGAAACACCATATATTTT. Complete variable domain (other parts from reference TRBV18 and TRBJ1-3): NAGVMQNPRHLVRRRGQEARLRCSPMKGHSHVYWYRQLPEEGLKFMVYLQKENIIDESGMPKERFSAEFPKEGPSILRIQQVVRGDSAAYFCASSAPGQRIFSGNTIYFGEGSWLTVV.

The CDR3 here is CASRRRDKDYGYTF. CDR3 DNA sequence: TGCGCCAGCAGGCGCCGGGACAAGGACTATGGCTACACCTTC. The chain is built from TRBV10-2 and TRBJ1-2; possibly TRBD1 for D (6 bases). The CDR3 sequence is 14 residues long. Trimming removed 6 bases at V and 3 bases at J, with 14 bases between. From germline, CDR1 is WSHSY and CDR2 SAAADI.

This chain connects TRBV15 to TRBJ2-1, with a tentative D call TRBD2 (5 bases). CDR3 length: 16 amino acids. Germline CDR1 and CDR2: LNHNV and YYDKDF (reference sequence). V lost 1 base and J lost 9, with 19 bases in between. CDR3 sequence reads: CATSRGPIESRVEQFF. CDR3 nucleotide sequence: TGTGCCACCAGCAGAGGACCTATAGAATCGCGGGTTGAGCAGTTCTTC.